What follows describes a single TCR beta chain. In its sample, this clone was seen once. Its antigen specificity is not known. Base qualities were left out, and no much larger clone turns up one base away. Genomic DNA was isolated from the sorted cells so that the TCRbeta CDR3 region could be sequenced. The immunoSEQ Assay was used for sequencing of TCRbeta CDR3 regions. The clones in this table, taken by TCRdb from immuneACCESS, are in-frame only. Not every clone is retained; where verified, under half of the shortfall comes from an unresolved V gene, and the cause of the rest is unknown. The sample contains around 100,000 clones, 89% of them found a single time. The biggest ten clones account for approximately 0.16% of the sample. Spanning cysteine to phenylalanine, the CDR3 consists of 16 amino acids. Only the CDR3 DNA is retained, 48 bases long and in frame from the first base. Via the germline V gene, CDR1 is SGHTA and CDR2 FQGNSA. V is reduced by 2 bases and J by 1 base, leaving a spacing of 11 bases between them.

This record comes from a study of OX40 agonist ivuxolimab in advanced cancers. Study-wide context: The costimulatory receptor OX40 (CD134) was targeted by ivuxolimab, a fully human IgG2 agonistic monoclonal antibody. Partial responses were achieved by three dose-escalation patients, of whom one had hepatocellular carcinoma and two had cutaneous melanoma. The paper describes the monotherapy dose-escalation part (N of about 47 patients) of the phase I trial of ivuxolimab. Intravenous ivuxolimab was administered to patients every 2 weeks at six dose levels: 0.01, 0.1, 0.3, 1.5, 3 and 10 mg/kg. Peripheral TCRbeta sequencing was intended to test whether TCR sequence diversity was altered and clonal T-cell expansion was caused by ivuxolimab. Of the approximately 53 patients in dose escalation, some 20 had hepatocellular carcinoma, roughly 15 had melanoma, 9 had renal cell carcinoma and 9 had head and neck cancer. Prior anti-PD-1, anti-PD-L1 or anti-CTLA-4 therapy was permitted, and checkpoint inhibitors had been received by 30% to 40% of dose-escalation patients. In the dose-escalation cohort, roughly four fifths of patients were male, and the mean age was approximately 60 years, with a range of roughly 20 to 79. Paper-wide results and their limitations: After ivuxolimab, CD8+ T cells had more expanded clones than CD4+ T cells on average. Partial responders in the 0.1-3.0 mg/kg groups had among the lowest normalized peripheral clonal expansion, especially among CD8+ T cells. The antigen specificity of the clonally expanded peripheral T cells was not determined. Low levels of normalized T-cell clonal expansion were also seen in some patients who did not respond. At doses of 0.1 to 3.0 mg/kg, clonal expansion of both CD4+ and CD8+ T cells in blood was seen between baseline and week 6.

Patients with autoimmune disease history or receiving systemic immunosuppression were excluded from the trial. In every dose cohort, peripheral blood was drawn for TCR sequencing at baseline, cycle 4 day 1, and cycle 7 day 1. Samples were obtained from an open-label, multicenter, first-in-human phase I dose-escalation trial of ivuxolimab. Adults with locally advanced or metastatic head and neck squamous cell, hepatocellular, melanoma or renal cell carcinoma were enrolled in the trial. CD4+ and CD8+ T cells were sorted separately from peripheral blood before TCR sequencing. The rearrangement combines TRBV7-2 with TRBJ2-2, with TRBD2 as a weak D call on 6 bases. The sequencing used CD4+ or CD8+ T cells sorted from blood, collected in a trial of the OX40 agonist ivuxolimab. The TCR comes from an adult with an advanced solid tumor such as melanoma, head and neck, liver or kidney cancer. The DNA sequence follows: TGTGCCAGCAGCTTATGGGGACTCCGGAACACCGGGGAGCTGTTTTTT. This translates into CASSLWGLRNTGELFF.